These T cell receptor beta chains were read from a single sample in a study of shared clonotypes between healthy human individuals. The protocol was immunoSEQ multiplex PCR, while the TCRdb copy is restricted to in-frame clones and leaves out a portion. The sample has about 2.2 million clones, about 93% seen once; the top ten hold approximately 1.7%. The source material was naive CD8+ T cells from PBMCs. The source of these receptors is a man younger than 35 in good health. Some clones in this sample may be carry-over from other donors' samples. CDR3s include the opening cysteine and the closing phenylalanine or tryptophan. The D gene is left open where the match is weak. Part of the rows lack a size; the others show once, few, many or a class for expanded clones.

-	TRBV27	TRBJ2-7	-	TGTGCCAGCAGTTTATGGGGTAGCAGGAGCTCCTACGAGCAGTACTTC	CASSLWGSRSSYEQYF
-	TRBV5-5	TRBJ1-4	-	TGTGCCAGCAGCCCGGACAGTGAAAAACTGTTTTTT	CASSPDSEKLFF
-	TRBV11-2	TRBJ2-7	once	TGTGCCAGCAGCTTTGGAGCATACGAGCAGTACTTC	CASSFGAYEQYF
-	TRBV7-9	TRBJ2-1	-	TGTGCCAGCAGCTTATATAGGATCGGCTACAATGAGCAGTTCTTC	CASSLYRIGYNEQFF
TRBD1	TRBV19	TRBJ2-5	-	TGTGCCAGTAGTATAGTTGGGACAGGGGGAATAGAGACCCAGTACTTC	CASSIVGTGGIETQYF
TRBD2	TRBV9	TRBJ2-1	-	TGTGCCAGCAGCCACAGCGGGGCATACAATGAGCAGTTCTTC	CASSHSGAYNEQFF
-	TRBV28	TRBJ2-2	-	TGTGCCAGCAGTTTAAGGGAAAGCACCGGGGAGCTGTTTTTT	CASSLRESTGELFF
TRBD1	TRBV7-9	TRBJ2-1	-	TGTGCCAGCAGCGACTGGGACAGACCCTACAATGAGCAGTTCTTC	CASSDWDRPYNEQFF
-	TRBV28	TRBJ2-1	-	TGTGCCAGCAGTTTTAGGGGGGGTGAGGATGAGCAGTTCTTC	CASSFRGGEDEQFF
-	TRBV9	TRBJ2-3	-	TGTGCCAGCGAGGGCATCAGCACAGATACGCAGTATTTT	CASEGISTDTQYF
-	TRBV7-6	TRBJ1-2	few	TGTGCCAGCAGCTTAGGGGACGGAGCTAACTATGGCTACACCTTC	CASSLGDGANYGYTF
-	TRBV25-1	TRBJ2-1	-	TGTGCCAGCGGCCGGGGACTGGCCCCTTCCTACAATGAGCAGTTCTTC	CASGRGLAPSYNEQFF
TRBD1	TRBV15	TRBJ1-5	-	TGTGCCACCAACAAGGGGGCTATTGGCAATCAGCCCCAGCATTTT	CATNKGAIGNQPQHF
TRBD1	TRBV7-9	TRBJ1-5	-	TGTGCCAGCAGCCAAGAGGGACAGGGATATCAGCCCCAGCATTTT	CASSQEGQGYQPQHF
TRBD1	TRBV9	TRBJ2-7	-	TGTGCCAGCAGCGCAGGGACAGGGGCCCCCCCCTACGAGCAGTACTTC	CASSAGTGAPPYEQYF
-	TRBV28	TRBJ2-5	-	TGTGCCAGCAGTTCCCGGGGACCTACATTACCTCAAGAGACCCAGTACTTC	CASSSRGPTLPQETQYF
-	TRBV6-6	TRBJ2-1	-	TGTGCCAGCAGTTCCTCAGAGACCTACAATGAGCAGTTCTTC	CASSSSETYNEQFF
-	TRBV13	TRBJ2-7	-	TGTGCCAGCAGCCAGGGTCCAGGGCCCTCCTACGAGCAGTACTTC	CASSQGPGPSYEQYF
-	TRBV27	TRBJ2-5	-	TGTGCCAGCAGTTTGTGGGCCGGCCTTCAAGAGACCCAGTACTTC	CASSLWAGLQETQYF
-	TRBV7-2	TRBJ2-2	-	TGTGCCACCTGGGGGGCCAGCAACACCGGGGAGCTGTTTTTT	CATWGASNTGELFF
-	TRBV7-9	TRBJ2-7	-	TGTGCCAGCAGCAACTTCGGACACTGGCGGGGAGAGCAGTACTTC	CASSNFGHWRGEQYF